This TCR beta chain was retrieved from a study of blood T cell repertoires in COVID-19. Using immunoSEQ multiplex PCR, the repertoire was profiled, and TCRdb retains in-frame clones only, with some absent. Of 84,000 or so clones listed, around 88% were seen once; the top ten hold less than 6.5%. Trimming pared 2 bases from V and 5 bases from J, leaving 13 bases between. Germline CDR1 WSHSY, CDR2 SAAADI. This CDR3 has 14 residues. The rearrangement links TRBV10-2 to TRBJ2-7; D gene uncertain. The clonotype originates from a man between 60 and 75 years old with acute or convalescent COVID-19. The sample comprised peripheral blood. DNA of the CDR3: TGCGCCAGCAGTGAGACCCAGGCCTGGGACGAGCAGTACTTC. As protein: CASSETQAWDEQYF.